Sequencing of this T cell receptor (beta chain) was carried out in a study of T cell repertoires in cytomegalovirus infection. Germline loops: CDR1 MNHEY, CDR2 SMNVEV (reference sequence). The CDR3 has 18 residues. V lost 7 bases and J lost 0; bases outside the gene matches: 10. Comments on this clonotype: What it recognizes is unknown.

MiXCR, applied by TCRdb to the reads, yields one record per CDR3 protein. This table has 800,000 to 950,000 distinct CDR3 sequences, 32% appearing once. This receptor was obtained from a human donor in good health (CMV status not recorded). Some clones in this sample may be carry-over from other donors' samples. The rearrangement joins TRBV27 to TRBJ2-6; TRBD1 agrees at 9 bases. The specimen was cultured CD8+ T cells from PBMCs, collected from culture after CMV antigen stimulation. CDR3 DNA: TGTGCCAGCAAGGAACAGGGGGCGTTTTACTCTGGGGCCAACGTCCTGACTTTC. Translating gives CASKEQGAFYSGANVLTF.